This record concerns one T cell receptor (beta chain) sequence. These data originate in a study of blood T cell repertoires in COVID-19. CDR1 and CDR2 from the germline V gene are SGHRS and YFSETQ. Trimming at V came to 4 bases and at J to 6 bases, leaving 9 bases not matched to a gene. The CDR3 has 15 amino acids. TCRdb's copy holds only in-frame clones and misses some; the assay was immunoSEQ multiplex PCR. The data contain some 240,000 clones, 80% of them singletons. The chain employs TRBV5-1 and TRBJ1-4, with 7 bases aligning to TRBD1. This clonotype was sampled from a woman between 70 and 85 years old with acute or convalescent COVID-19. The sequencing input was peripheral blood. CDR3: CASSSRGRLDEKLFF. The CDR3 DNA follows: TGCGCCAGCAGCAGTAGGGGGCGTTTGGATGAAAAACTGTTTTTT.